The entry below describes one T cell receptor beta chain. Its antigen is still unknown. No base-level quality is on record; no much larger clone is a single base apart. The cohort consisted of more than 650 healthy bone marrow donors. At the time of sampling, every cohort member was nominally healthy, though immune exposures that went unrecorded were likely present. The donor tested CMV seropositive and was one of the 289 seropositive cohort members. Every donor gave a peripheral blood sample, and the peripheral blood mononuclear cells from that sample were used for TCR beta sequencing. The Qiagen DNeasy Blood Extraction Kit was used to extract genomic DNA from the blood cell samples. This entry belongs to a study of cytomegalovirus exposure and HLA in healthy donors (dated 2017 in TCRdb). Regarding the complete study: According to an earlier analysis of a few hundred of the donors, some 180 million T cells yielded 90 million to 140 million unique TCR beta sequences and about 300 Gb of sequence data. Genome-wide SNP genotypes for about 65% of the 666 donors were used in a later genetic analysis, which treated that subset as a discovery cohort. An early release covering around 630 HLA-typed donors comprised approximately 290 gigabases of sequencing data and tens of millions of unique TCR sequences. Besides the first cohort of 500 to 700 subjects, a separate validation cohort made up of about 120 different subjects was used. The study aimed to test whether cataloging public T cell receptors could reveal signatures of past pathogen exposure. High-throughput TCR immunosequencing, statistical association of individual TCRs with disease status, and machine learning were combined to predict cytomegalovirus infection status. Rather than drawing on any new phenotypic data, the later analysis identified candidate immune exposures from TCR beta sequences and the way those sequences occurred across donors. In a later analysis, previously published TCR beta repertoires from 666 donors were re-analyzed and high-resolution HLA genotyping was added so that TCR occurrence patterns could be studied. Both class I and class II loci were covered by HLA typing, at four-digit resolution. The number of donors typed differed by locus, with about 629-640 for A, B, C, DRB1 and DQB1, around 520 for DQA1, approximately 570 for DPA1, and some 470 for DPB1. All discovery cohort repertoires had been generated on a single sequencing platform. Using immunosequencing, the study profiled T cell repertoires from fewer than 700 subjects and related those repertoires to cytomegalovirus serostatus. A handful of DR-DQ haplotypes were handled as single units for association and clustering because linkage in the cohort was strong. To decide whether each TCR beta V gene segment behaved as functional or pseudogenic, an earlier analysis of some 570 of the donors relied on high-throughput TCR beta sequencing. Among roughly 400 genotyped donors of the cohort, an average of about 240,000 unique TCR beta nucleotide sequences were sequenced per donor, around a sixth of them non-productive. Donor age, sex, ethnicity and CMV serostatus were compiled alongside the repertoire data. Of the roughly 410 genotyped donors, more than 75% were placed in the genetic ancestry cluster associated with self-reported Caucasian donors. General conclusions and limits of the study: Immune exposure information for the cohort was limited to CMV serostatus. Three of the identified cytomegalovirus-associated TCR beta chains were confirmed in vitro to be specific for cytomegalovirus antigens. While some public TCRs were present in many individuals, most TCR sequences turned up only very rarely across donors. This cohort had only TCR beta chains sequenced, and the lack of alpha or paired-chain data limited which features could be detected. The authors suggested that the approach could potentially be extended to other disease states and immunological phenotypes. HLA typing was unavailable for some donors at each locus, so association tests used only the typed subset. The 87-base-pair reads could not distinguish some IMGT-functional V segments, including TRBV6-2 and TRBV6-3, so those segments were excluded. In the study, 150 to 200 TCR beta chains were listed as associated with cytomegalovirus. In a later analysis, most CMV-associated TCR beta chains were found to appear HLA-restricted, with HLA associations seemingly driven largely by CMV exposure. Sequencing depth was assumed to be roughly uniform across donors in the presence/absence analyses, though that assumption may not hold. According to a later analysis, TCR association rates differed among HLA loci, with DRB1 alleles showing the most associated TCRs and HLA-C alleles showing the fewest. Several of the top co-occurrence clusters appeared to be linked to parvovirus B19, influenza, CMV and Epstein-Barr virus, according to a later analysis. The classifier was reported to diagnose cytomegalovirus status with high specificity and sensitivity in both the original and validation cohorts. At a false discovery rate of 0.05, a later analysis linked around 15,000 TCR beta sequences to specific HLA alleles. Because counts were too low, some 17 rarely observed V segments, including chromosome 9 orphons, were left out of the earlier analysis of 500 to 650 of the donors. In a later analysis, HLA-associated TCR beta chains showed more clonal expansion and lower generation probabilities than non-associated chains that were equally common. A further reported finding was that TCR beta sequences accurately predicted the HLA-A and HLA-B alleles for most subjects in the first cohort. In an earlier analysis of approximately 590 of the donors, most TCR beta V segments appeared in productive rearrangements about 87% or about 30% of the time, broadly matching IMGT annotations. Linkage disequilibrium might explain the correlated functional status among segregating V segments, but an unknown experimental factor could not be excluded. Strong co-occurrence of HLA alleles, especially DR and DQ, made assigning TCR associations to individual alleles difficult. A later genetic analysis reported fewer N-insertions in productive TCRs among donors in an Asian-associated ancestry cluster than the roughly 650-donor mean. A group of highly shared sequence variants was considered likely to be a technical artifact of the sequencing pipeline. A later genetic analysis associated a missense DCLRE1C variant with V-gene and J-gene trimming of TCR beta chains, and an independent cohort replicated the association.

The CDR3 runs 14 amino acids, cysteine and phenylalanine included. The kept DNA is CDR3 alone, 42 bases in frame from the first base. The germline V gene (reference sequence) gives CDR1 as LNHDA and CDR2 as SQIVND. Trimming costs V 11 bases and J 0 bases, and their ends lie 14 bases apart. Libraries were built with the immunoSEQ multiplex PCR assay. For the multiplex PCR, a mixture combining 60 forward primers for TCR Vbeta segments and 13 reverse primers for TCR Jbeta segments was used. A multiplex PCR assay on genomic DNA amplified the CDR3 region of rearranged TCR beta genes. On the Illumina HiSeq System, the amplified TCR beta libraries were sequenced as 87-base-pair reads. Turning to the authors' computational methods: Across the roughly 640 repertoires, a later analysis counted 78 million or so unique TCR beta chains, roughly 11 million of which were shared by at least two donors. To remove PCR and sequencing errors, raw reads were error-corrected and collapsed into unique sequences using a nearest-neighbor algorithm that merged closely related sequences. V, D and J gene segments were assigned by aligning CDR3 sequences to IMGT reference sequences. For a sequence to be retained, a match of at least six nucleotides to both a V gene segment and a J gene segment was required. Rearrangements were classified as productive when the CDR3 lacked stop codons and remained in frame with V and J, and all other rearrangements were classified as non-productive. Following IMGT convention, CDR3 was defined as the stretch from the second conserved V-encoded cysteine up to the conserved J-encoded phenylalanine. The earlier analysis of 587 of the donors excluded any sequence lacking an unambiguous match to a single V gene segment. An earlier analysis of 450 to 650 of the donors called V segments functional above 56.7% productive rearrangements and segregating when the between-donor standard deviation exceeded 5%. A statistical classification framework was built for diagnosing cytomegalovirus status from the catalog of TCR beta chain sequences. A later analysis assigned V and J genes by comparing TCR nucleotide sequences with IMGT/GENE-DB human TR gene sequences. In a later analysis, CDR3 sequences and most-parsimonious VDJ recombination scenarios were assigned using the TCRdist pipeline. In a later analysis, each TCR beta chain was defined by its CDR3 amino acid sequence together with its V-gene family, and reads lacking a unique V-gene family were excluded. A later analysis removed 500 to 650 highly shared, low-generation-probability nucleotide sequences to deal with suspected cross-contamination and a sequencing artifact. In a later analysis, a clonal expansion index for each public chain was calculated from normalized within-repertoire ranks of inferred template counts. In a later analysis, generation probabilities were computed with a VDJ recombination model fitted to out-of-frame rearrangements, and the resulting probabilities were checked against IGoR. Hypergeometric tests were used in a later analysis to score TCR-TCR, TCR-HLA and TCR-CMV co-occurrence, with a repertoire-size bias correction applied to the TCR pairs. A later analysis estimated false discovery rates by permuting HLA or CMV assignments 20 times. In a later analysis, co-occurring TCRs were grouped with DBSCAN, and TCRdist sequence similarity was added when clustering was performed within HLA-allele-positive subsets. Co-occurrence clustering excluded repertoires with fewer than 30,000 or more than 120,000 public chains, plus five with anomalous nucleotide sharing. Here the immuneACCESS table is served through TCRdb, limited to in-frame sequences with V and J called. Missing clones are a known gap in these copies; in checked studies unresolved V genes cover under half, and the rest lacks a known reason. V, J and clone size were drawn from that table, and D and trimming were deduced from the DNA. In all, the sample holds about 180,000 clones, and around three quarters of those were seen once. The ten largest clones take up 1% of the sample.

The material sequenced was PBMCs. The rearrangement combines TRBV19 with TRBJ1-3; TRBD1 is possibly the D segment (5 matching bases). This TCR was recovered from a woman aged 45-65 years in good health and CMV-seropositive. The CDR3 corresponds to CAGQDTSSGNTIYF. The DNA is TGTGCCGGCCAGGACACGAGCTCTGGAAACACCATATATTTT.